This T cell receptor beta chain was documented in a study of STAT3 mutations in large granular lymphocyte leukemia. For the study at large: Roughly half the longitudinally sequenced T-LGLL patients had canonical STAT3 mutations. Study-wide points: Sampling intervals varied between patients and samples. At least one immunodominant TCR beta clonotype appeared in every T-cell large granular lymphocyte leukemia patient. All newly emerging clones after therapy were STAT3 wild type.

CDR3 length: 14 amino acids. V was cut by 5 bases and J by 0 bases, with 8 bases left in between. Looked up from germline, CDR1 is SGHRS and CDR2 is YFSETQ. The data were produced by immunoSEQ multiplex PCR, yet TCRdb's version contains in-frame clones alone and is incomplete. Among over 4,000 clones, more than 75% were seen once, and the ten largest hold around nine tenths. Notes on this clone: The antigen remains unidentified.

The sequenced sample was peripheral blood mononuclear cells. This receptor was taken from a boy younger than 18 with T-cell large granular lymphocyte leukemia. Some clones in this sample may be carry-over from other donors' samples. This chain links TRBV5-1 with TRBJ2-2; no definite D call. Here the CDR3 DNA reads TGCGCCAGCAGGGAGACTGCGAACACCGGGGAGCTGTTTTTT. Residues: CASRETANTGELFF.